The present entry profiles one T cell receptor (beta chain) with its context. This sample was included in a study of T cell responses to AZD1222 COVID-19 vaccine. TCRdb's copy holds only in-frame clones and misses some; the assay was immunoSEQ multiplex PCR. The table records around 140,000 clones, more than 80% of them present only once. CDR3 size: 16 residues. Germline-derived CDR1 and CDR2 are SGHAT and FQDESV (reference sequence). V gave up 5 bases and J gave up 4 bases, with 15 bases separating them. This material consisted of peripheral blood, taken 28 days after the second dose of the MenACWY control vaccine. The TCR sequence derives from an adult who received the MenACWY meningococcal vaccine as a control. This chain links TRBV11-1 with TRBJ2-6; D is possibly TRBD1 (6 bases). CDR3 nucleotide sequence: TGTGCCAGCAGCAAGGAACAGGGCCCCGGGGCCAACGTCCTGACTTTC. Amino acids: CASSKEQGPGANVLTF. The whole variable domain, filled in from reference TRBV11-1 and TRBJ2-6, reads EAEVAQSPRYKITEKSQAVAFWCDPISGHATLYWYRQILGQGPELLVQFQDESVVDDSQLPKDRFSAERLKGVDSTLKIQPAELGDSAMYLCASSKEQGPGANVLTFGAGSRLTVL.